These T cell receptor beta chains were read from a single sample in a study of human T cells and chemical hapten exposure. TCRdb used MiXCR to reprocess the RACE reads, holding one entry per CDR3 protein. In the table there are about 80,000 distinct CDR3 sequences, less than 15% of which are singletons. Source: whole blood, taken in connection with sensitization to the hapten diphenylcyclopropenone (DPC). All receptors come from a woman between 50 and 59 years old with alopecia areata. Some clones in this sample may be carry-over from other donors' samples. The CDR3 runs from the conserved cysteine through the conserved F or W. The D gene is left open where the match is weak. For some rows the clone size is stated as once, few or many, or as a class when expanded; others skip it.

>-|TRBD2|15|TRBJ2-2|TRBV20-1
TGCTGTGCTACTACTAGCGGGGTTAACACCGGGGAGCTGTTTTTT
CCATTSGVNTGELFF
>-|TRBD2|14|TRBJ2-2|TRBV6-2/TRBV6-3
TGTGCCAGCTCGGGGGGGCAGAACACCGGGGAGCTGTTTTTT
CASSGGQNTGELFF
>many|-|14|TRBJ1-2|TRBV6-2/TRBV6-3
TGTGCCAGCAGTTACGGCCGAACAAACTATGGCTACACCTTC
CASSYGRTNYGYTF
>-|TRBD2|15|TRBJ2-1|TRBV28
TGTGCCAGCAGTTTGGCTAGCGGGAGTCTCCGTGAGCAGTTCTTC
CASSLASGSLREQFF
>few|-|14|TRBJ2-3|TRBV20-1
TGCAGTGCTAGCGCATCTGAGGCGACAGATACGCAGTATTTT
CSASASEATDTQYF
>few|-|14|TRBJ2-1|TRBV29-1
TGCAGCGCGGCGCGGGGACAGTCCTACAATGAGCAGTTCTTC
CSAARGQSYNEQFF
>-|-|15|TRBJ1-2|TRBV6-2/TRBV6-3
TGTGCCAGCAGTCGCCTCCTTGGATCTAACTATGGCTACACCTTC
CASSRLLGSNYGYTF
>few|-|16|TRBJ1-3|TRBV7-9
TGTGCCAGCAGCCCCCCCTTCCGGGACCTTGGAAACACCATATATTTT
CASSPPFRDLGNTIYF
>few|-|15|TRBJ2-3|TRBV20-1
TGCAGTGCCGAGGGCCCGGGTTCGGGCACAGATACGCAGTATTTT
CSAEGPGSGTDTQYF
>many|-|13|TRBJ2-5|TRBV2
TGTGCCAGCAGCAAAGGTAGCCAAGAGACCCAGTACTTC
CASSKGSQETQYF
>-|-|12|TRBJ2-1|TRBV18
TGTGCCAGCTCACCCGGAGTTAATGAGCAGTTCTTC
CASSPGVNEQFF
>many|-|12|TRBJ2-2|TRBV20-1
TGCAGTGCTCCGAGGGAGAGCAGGGAGCTGTTTTTT
CSAPRESRELFF
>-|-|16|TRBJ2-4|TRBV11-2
TGTGCCAGCAGCTTAGAAGGTCGGATAGCCAAAAACATTCAGTACTTC
CASSLEGRIAKNIQYF
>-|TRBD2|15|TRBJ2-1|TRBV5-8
TGTGCCAGCAGCCAGTCTAGCGGGAGCTACAATGAGCAGTTCTTC
CASSQSSGSYNEQFF
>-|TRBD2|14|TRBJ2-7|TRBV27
TGTGCCAGCCACTCGCTAGCGGACATCTACGAGCAGTACTTC
CASHSLADIYEQYF
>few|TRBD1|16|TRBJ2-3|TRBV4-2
TGTGCCAGCAGCCAGACCGGGACAGGGAGCACAGATACGCAGTATTTT
CASSQTGTGSTDTQYF
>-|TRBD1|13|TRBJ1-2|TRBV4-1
TGCGCCAGCAGCCAATTCGGGACAGGCGGCTACACCTTC
CASSQFGTGGYTF
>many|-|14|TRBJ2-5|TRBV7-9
TGTGCCAGCAGCACGGGGCTCGGCCAAGAGACCCAGTACTTC
CASSTGLGQETQYF
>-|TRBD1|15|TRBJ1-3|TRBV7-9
TGTGCCAGCAGCTCAGGGGGTTTCTCTGGAAACACCATATATTTT
CASSSGGFSGNTIYF
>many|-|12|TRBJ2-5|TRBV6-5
TGTGCCAGCAGATCGGGACTCCAGACCCAGTACTTC
CASRSGLQTQYF
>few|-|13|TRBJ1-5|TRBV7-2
TGTGCCAGCGGGTTGGGGGGGCGTCAGCCCCAGCATTTT
CASGLGGRQPQHF
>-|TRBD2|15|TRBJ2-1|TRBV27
TGTGCCAGCAGTTTACTAGCGGGAGTTAACAATGAGCAGTTCTTC
CASSLLAGVNNEQFF
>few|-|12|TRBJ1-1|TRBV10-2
TGCGCCAGCAGGGATCTTCACTTCGAAGCTTTCTTT
CASRDLHFEAFF
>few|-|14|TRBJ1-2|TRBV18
TGTGCCAGCTCCCCAGGGCCGTACAGGGATGGCTACACCTTC
CASSPGPYRDGYTF
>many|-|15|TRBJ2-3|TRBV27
TGTGCCAGCAGTTTTCAGGATCCCACCGCGGATACGCAGTATTTT
CASSFQDPTADTQYF
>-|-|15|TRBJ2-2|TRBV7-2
TGTGCCAGCAGCTTAGCGCTAGGAGGGTTCGGGGAGCTGTTTTTT
CASSLALGGFGELFF
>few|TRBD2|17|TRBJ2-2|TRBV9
TGTGCCAGCAGCGAGCTCCGAACTAGCGGGAGAACCGGGGAGCTGTTTTTT
CASSELRTSGRTGELFF
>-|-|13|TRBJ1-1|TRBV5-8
TGTGCCAGCAGTTTCAACGCGGACACTGAAGCTTTCTTT
CASSFNADTEAFF
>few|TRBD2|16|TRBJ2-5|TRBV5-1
TGCGCCAGCAGCCCCGGCGGGACTACCTACCAAGGGACCCAGTACTTC
CASSPGGTTYQGTQYF
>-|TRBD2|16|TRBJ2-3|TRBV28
TGTGCCAGCAGACGTAGACTAGCGGATAGCACAGATACGCAGTATTTT
CASRRRLADSTDTQYF
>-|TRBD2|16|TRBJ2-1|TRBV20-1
TGCAGTGCTACTTCCCCTAGCGGGAGTGGGAGCAATGAGCAGTTCTTC
CSATSPSGSGSNEQFF
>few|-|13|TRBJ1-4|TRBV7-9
TGTGCCAGCAGCTTGACAGATGGGTCCTATCCGTTTTTT
CASSLTDGSYPFF
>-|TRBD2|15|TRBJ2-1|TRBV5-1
TGCGCCAGCAGCTTGGTAGCGGGAGTTCTCAATGAGCAGTTCTTC
CASSLVAGVLNEQFF
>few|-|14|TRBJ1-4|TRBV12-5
TGTGCTAGTGGTTCCCGGGCCTCGTGGGAAAAACTGTTTTTT
CASGSRASWEKLFF
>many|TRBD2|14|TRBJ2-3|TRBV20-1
TGCAGTGCCCTAACTAGCGGCCTGACAGATACGCAGTATTTT
CSALTSGLTDTQYF
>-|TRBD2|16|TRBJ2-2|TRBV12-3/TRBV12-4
TGTGCCAGCAGGCCCGGACTAGCGGACAACACCGGGGAGCTGTTTTTT
CASRPGLADNTGELFF
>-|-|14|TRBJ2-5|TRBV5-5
TGTGCCAGCAGCTTGGTGGTCTATTCGGAGACCCAGTACTTC
CASSLVVYSETQYF
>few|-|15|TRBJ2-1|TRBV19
TGTGCCAGTCAAGGGGGAGTTGCGGGAGACAATGAGCAGTTCTTC
CASQGGVAGDNEQFF
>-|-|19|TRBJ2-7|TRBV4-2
TGTGCCAGCAGCCAAGATCTGGCCGCGCTGTGGACCCACCAAGACGAGCAGTACTTC
CASSQDLAALWTHQDEQYF
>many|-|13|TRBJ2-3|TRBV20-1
TGCAGTGCTAGTGAGGTGGTCATGGATACGCAGTATTTT
CSASEVVMDTQYF
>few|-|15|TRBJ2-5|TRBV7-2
TGTGCCAGCAGCTTAGCCGGGAGCTTGGGAGAGACCCAGTACTTC
CASSLAGSLGETQYF
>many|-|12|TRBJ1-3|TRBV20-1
TGCAGTGCCCCTTTTGACGGAAACACCATATATTTT
CSAPFDGNTIYF
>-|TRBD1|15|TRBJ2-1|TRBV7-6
TGTGCCAGCAGCGCTAACAGGGGGATTTACAATGAGCAGTTCTTC
CASSANRGIYNEQFF
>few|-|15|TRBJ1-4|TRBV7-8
TGTGCCAGCATCCAGTTGACAGAATCTAATGAAAAACTGTTTTTT
CASIQLTESNEKLFF
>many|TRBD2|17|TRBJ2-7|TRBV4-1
TGCGCCAGCAGCCGGAATCTAGCGGGTTCCACCTCCTACGAGCAGTACTTC
CASSRNLAGSTSYEQYF
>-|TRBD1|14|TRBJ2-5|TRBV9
TGTGCCAGCAGCGAAGGACAGGGTCGTTTGGCCCAGTACTTC
CASSEGQGRLAQYF
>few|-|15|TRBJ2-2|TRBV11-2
TGTGCCAGCACTACGACAGGAGGGGGGACCGGGGAGCTGTTTTTT
CASTTTGGGTGELFF
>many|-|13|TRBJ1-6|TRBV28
TGTGCCAGCAGTTTAGGGGGAAATTCACCCCTCCACTTT
CASSLGGNSPLHF
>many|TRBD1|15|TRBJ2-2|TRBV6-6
TGTGCCAGCAGTAGGGACAGGGGGAACACCGGGGAGCTGTTTTTT
CASSRDRGNTGELFF